This record concerns one TCR beta chain sequence. CDR1 is SGDLS and CDR2 is YYNGEE in the germline V gene. The V end was cut by 7 bases, the J end by 7 bases, with 21 bases between. The CDR3 runs 14 residues. The data originate from a study of blood T cell repertoires in COVID-19. Assay used: immunoSEQ multiplex PCR; TCRdb lists only in-frame clones, some missing. The table has some 71,000 clones, around 80% seen once; the top ten hold more than 10%. The rearrangement links TRBV9 to TRBJ2-7; D possibly corresponds to TRBD2 (6 bases). Sequenced input: peripheral blood. This sequence originates from a man between 50 and 59 years old with COVID-19, enrolled during active disease. Here the CDR3 reads CASGQTAGSGEQYF. The CDR3 DNA reads TGTGCCAGCGGGCAAACCGCGGGGTCCGGGGAGCAGTACTTC. The variable domain in full, with the rest retrieved from reference TRBV9 and TRBJ2-7, is DSGVTQTPKHLITATGQRVTLRCSPRSGDLSVYWYQQSLDQGLQFLIQYYNGEERAKGNILERFSAQQFPDLHSELNLSSLELGDSALYFCASGQTAGSGEQYFGPGTRLTVT.